In this sample, the clone carrying this T cell receptor beta chain turned up once. Germline V gene data show CDR1 as MNHEY and CDR2 as SVGAGI. This CDR3 is 14 amino acids long. The ends lost 6 bases at V and 8 bases at J; junction bases unmatched: 11. Some clones are missing from TCRdb's copy, which holds only in-frame ones; the method was immunoSEQ multiplex PCR. This table has more than 50,000 clones, about 90% appearing once. These data come from a study of T cell changes during pregnancy in multiple sclerosis. This receptor was identified in a female donor in good health, enrolled as a control in a pregnancy study. J is TRBJ1-2 and V is TRBV6-5, with TRBD1 matching 8 bases. Sequencing used CD4+ T cells from peripheral blood mononuclear cells, obtained after pregnancy. The CDR3 protein is CASSQQDRAGGYTF. The CDR3 DNA reads TGTGCCAGCAGCCAGCAGGACAGGGCCGGGGGCTACACCTTC.